This T cell receptor (delta chain) was captured by sequencing in a study of gamma-delta T cells after stem cell transplantation. Germline V lookup: CDR1 GEAIGNYY, CDR2 EKD. The ends lost 3 bases at V and 5 bases at J; junction bases unmatched: 13. This CDR3 is built from 16 residues. TCRdb re-processed the RT-PCR reads using CATT. The repertoire holds just over 4,500 delta-chain clones, with less than 2% as singletons. This clone was detected only a few times. Since a much larger clone is just one base distant, this may be a read error. The sample holds other DNA sequences that translate to the same CDR3.

The clonotype was recovered from a human donor. It is not recorded whose cells these are; they may come from a transplant donor. What was sequenced was gamma-delta T cells. This chain links TRDV2 with TRDJ1, with 8 bases fitting TRDD3. Here the CDR3 reads CACDAVPTGGTDKLIF. The CDR3 DNA sequence: TGTGCCTGTGACGCGGTTCCAACTGGGGGTACTGATAAACTCATCTTT.